The 19 T cell receptor beta chains in this list originate from one sample, sequenced in a study of CD8+CD57+ T cells in acquired aplastic anemia. Using genomic DNA as the template, TCR beta VDJ and CDR3 profiling was carried out. TCRdb fed the reads into MiXCR, producing one record per CDR3 protein. The table lists 450,000 to 550,000 distinct CDR3 sequences, around 30% of them singletons, with 0.7% to 1% in the top ten. Patients picked for sequencing had shown CD8+CD57+ cell expansion detected by flow cytometry. The sequencing input was sorted CD4+, CD8+, or CD8+CD57+ T cells (not recorded which) from PBMCs. The origin of the receptors is a human donor with aplastic anemia.

This clonotype came up many times. The V gene is TRBV20-1, the J gene TRBJ1-2, with D hard to call. CDR3 length equals 14 residues. Germline CDR1 DFQATT, CDR2 SNEGSKA (reference sequence). The ends were cut back, 0 bases at V and 1 base at J, with 9 bases in the middle. The CDR3: CSARETQSNYGYTF. CDR3 nucleotides: TGCAGTGCTAGAGAAACACAGAGTAACTATGGCTACACCTTC.

In this sample, this clonotype turned up many times. The chain combines TRBV7-2 with TRBJ1-5; D might be TRBD1 (6 bases). The CDR3 covers 16 residues. Germline assignment: CDR1 SGHTA and CDR2 FQGNSA. The V end lost 5 bases, the J end lost 2 bases, and 16 bases lay between the germline ends. As DNA, the CDR3 is TGTGCCAGCAGCCCACAGGGTGGCATGCGCAATCAGCCCCAGCATTTT. Its protein product is CASSPQGGMRNQPQHF.

The CDR3 sequence: CASSVGQLPNTEAFF. The DNA for the CDR3 is TGTGCCAGCAGCGTGGGACAGCTTCCGAACACTGAAGCTTTCTTT. The J gene is TRBJ1-1, the V gene TRBV9; 7 bases are shared with TRBD1. Germline V lookup: CDR1 SGDLS, CDR2 YYNGEE. Losses at the gene ends were 2 bases for V and 1 base for J; bases not matched to a gene: 5. CDR3 length: 15 amino acids. The variable domain in full, completed from reference TRBV9 and TRBJ1-1, reads DSGVTQTPKHLITATGQRVTLRCSPRSGDLSVYWYQQSLDQGLQFLIQYYNGEERAKGNILERFSAQQFPDLHSELNLSSLELGDSALYFCASSVGQLPNTEAFFGQGTRLTVV.

There are many counts of this clonotype. The chain combines TRBV19 with TRBJ2-5; 8 nucleotides match TRBD1. Germline V gene sequence: CDR1 LNHDA, CDR2 SQIVND (reference sequence). This CDR3 region has 13 residues. V lost 6 bases to trimming and J lost 6 bases; unmatched junction nucleotides: 6. CDR3 sequence reads: CASRKTGAKTQYF. CDR3 nucleotides: TGTGCCAGTAGAAAGACAGGGGCGAAGACCCAGTACTTC.

The V and J genes are TRBV2 and TRBJ1-1; weak D call: TRBD1 (5 bases). Germline V gene data show CDR1 as SNHLY and CDR2 as FYNNEI. This CDR3 contains 13 residues. The V and J ends lost 1 base and 7 bases respectively, with 10 bases between them. The CDR3 sequence is CASSEDGGLEAFF. The CDR3 DNA reads as TGTGCCAGCAGTGAAGACGGGGGACTTGAAGCTTTCTTT.

This clonotype was recorded a few times. The CDR3 region is CATSIRQGGAEAFF. The DNA of the CDR3 is TGTGCCACCAGCATCAGACAGGGAGGGGCTGAAGCTTTCTTT. The chain carries TRBV15 and TRBJ1-1, with 7 bases matching TRBD1. Looked up from germline, CDR1 is LNHNV and CDR2 is YYDKDF (reference sequence). V lost 4 bases and J lost 6; bases outside the gene matches: 8. CDR3 length: 14 amino acids.

This clonotype was recorded a few times. This chain's CDR3 is CASSPSPTSYEQYF. In DNA, the CDR3 is TGTGCCAGCTCACCATCTCCCACCTCCTACGAGCAGTACTTC. The chain has TRBV18 and TRBJ2-7; no firm D call. This CDR3 region has 14 residues. V lost 2 bases, J lost 0 bases, and 8 bases lay in between. From germline, CDR1 is KGHSH and CDR2 LQKENI.

This sequence joins TRBV25-1 and TRBJ2-1; possibly TRBD2 for D (6 bases). The CDR3 spans 14 residues. Germline V gene sequence: CDR1 MGHDK, CDR2 SYGVNS. Trimming took off 3 bases at V and 10 bases at J, with 16 bases between the two ends. The CDR3, as DNA: TGTGCCAGCAGTGAGGGAGGTGTCCGGCCGGAGCAGTTCTTC. Its translation: CASSEGGVRPEQFF.

About this clonotype itself: With a much larger clone just one base away, this may be a read error. The rearrangement joins TRBV24-1 to TRBJ2-7; TRBD1 matches at 10 bases. CDR1 is KGHDR and CDR2 is SFDVKD in the germline V gene. Unmatched junction bases numbered 6, after V lost 5 bases and J lost 3 bases. The CDR3 runs to 15 residues. CDR3 region: CATSAATGGYYEQYF. DNA of the CDR3: TGTGCCACCAGTGCCGCGACAGGGGGCTACTACGAGCAGTACTTC.

J is TRBJ2-3 and V is TRBV10-3; 13 nucleotides agree with TRBD2. Germline V gene sequence: CDR1 ENHRY, CDR2 SYGVKD. The CDR3 totals 14 residues. V lost 4 bases, J lost 9 bases, and 4 bases stayed unmatched. This CDR3 reads CAISGTSGSGTQYF. CDR3 coding DNA: TGTGCCATCAGTGGGACTAGCGGGAGCGGGACGCAGTATTTT.

The rearrangement links TRBV6-4 to TRBJ2-2; the D gene is possibly TRBD2 (5 bases). With 3 bases removed from V and 0 bases from J, the gap between germline ends came to 5 bases. This CDR3 has 14 residues. Germline lookup yields CDR1 MRHNA and CDR2 SNTAGT. CDR3 in DNA: TGTGCCAGCAGTGAGAGGGCGAACACCGGGGAGCTGTTTTTT. Translating it yields CASSERANTGELFF.

The genes are TRBV11-1 and TRBJ2-1; 11 nucleotides match TRBD2. The ends lost 5 bases at V and 5 bases at J; junction bases unmatched: 5. The CDR3 is 15 amino acids. Germline V CDR1 and CDR2: SGHAT, FQDESV (reference sequence). The CDR3 region is CASSLVAGGNNEQFF. For the CDR3, the DNA is TGTGCCAGCAGCCTAGTAGCGGGGGGGAACAATGAGCAGTTCTTC.

Remarks on this clonotype: A much more abundant neighbour one base away suggests this may be a read error. V and J are TRBV7-8 and TRBJ1-6; TRBD1 matches at 10 bases. In germline, CDR1 is SGHVS, CDR2 FQNEAQ. CDR3 size: 16 residues. This CDR3 reads CVSSTRTGGTSASLHF. The CDR3 nucleotides read TGTGTCAGCAGCACCCGGACAGGGGGTACTTCAGCGTCCCTCCACTTT. The whole variable domain, filled in from reference TRBV7-8 and TRBJ1-6, reads GAGVSQSPRYKVAKRGQDVALRCDPISGHVSLFWYQQALGQGPEFLTYFQNEAQLDKSGLPSDRFFAERPEGSVSTLKIQRTQQEDSAVYLCVSSTRTGGTSASLHFGNGTRLTVT.

This clonotype appeared a few times. The V gene is TRBV11-2, the J gene TRBJ2-1, with 8 bases fitting TRBD1. The CDR3 totals 14 residues. Trimming removed 5 bases from V and 9 bases from J; junction bases left unmatched: 9. Germline CDR1 and CDR2: SGHAT and FQNNGV. Here the CDR3 reads CASSPRTGRLEQFF. Here the CDR3 DNA reads TGTGCCAGCAGCCCGCGGACAGGGCGGCTTGAGCAGTTCTTC. The full variable domain, rest sourced from reference TRBV11-2 and TRBJ2-1, is EAGVAQSPRYKIIEKRQSVAFWCNPISGHATLYWYQQILGQGPKLLIQFQNNGVVDDSQLPKDRFSAERLKGVDSTLKIQPAKLEDSAVYLCASSPRTGRLEQFFGPGTRLTVL.

In this sample, this clonotype turned up many times. The gene calls are TRBV7-6 and TRBJ1-1; D gene ambiguous. This CDR3 region has 13 residues. Germline V gene sequence: CDR1 SGHVS, CDR2 FNYEAQ. The V and J ends lost 5 bases and 2 bases respectively, with 9 bases between them. The CDR3 spells CASSRAQNTEAFF. CDR3 in DNA: TGTGCCAGCAGCAGAGCGCAAAACACTGAAGCTTTCTTT.

J is TRBJ2-5 and V is TRBV19; possible D gene TRBD2, 6 bases. This CDR3 is built from 15 residues. Germline V gene lookup returns CDR1 LNHDA and CDR2 SQIVND (reference sequence). Trimming cost V 5 bases and J 6 bases, with 19 bases left between them. The CDR3 reads CASSSRDGGMKTQYF. The CDR3 bases are TGTGCCAGTAGTTCCCGAGATGGAGGGATGAAGACCCAGTACTTC.

This clonotype was seen at least ten times. The J gene is TRBJ2-7, the V gene TRBV6-5; D not resolved. The length of the CDR3 is 14 residues. The germline V and J ends were trimmed by 2 bases and 3 bases, with 11 bases remaining between them. Germline-derived CDR1 and CDR2 are MNHEY and SVGAGI. CDR3 nucleotide sequence: TGTGCCAGCAGTTACGGACCGGACGGCTACGAGCAGTACTTC. Translated: CASSYGPDGYEQYF.

In its sample, this clonotype was seen a few times. V is TRBV24-1 and J is TRBJ1-2; D is perhaps TRBD1 (6 bases). There are 15 residues in the CDR3. The V end lost 5 bases, the J end lost 2 bases, and 14 bases lay between the germline ends. Germline V gene sequence: CDR1 KGHDR, CDR2 SFDVKD. The CDR3 bases are TGTGCCACCAGTGGCCCGGGGGCGTCCAACTATGGCTACACCTTC. Its translation: CATSGPGASNYGYTF.

This clonotype was picked up a small number of times. V gene TRBV7-9 combines with J gene TRBJ2-2; TRBD1 is a possible D gene (5 bases). V lost 2 bases, J lost 7 bases, and 8 bases lay in between. Germline values: CDR1 SEHNR, CDR2 FQNEAQ (reference sequence). This CDR3 is 13 amino acids long. CDR3 bases: TGTGCCAGCAGCTTAACAGGTCACGGGGAGCTGTTTTTT. Its protein product is CASSLTGHGELFF.